This T cell receptor (beta chain) was identified in a study of blood T cell repertoires in COVID-19. Study as a whole: Italy, Spain and the United States were the sources of the convalescent and acute COVID-19 samples.

This clone came up once. Measured with immunoSEQ multiplex PCR; TCRdb has only the in-frame clones, and not every one. The data contain approximately 200,000 clones, 70% to 90% of them singletons. The CDR3 spans 15 residues. The V end lost 3 bases, the J end lost 6 bases, and 17 bases lay between the germline ends. Germline CDR1 KGHSH, CDR2 LQKENI. V and J are TRBV18 and TRBJ1-2; D is possibly TRBD1 (6 bases). The sequenced material came from PBMCs or T cells enriched from blood (not recorded which). The clonotype originates from a man younger than 40 who had recovered from COVID-19. This chain's CDR3 is CASSPKTVGGHGYTF. Here the CDR3 DNA reads TGTGCCAGCTCACCGAAGACAGTAGGGGGTCATGGCTACACCTTC.